The source of this T cell receptor (beta chain) is a study of molecular identifiers for immune sequencing clone quantification. Library preparation followed earlier protocols using designated TCR primers. TCRdb fed the PCR reads into MiXCR, producing one record per CDR3 protein. This repertoire shows around 94,000 distinct CDR3 sequences, 30% to 35% found once; its top ten account for about 9.1%. This clonotype was sampled from a human donor in good health. Some libraries in this study had Jurkat cell RNA spiked in. The specimen sequenced was naive CD8+ T cells from blood, with Jurkat cell RNA spiked in. Indicated subset: FACS-sorted CD8+CD4-CCR7+CD45RA+ naive T cells.

The CDR3 DNA reads as TGTGCCAGCAGCACCTTGACAGACTACGAGCAGTACTTC. Its translation is CASSTLTDYEQYF. The chain has TRBV7-6 and TRBJ2-7; the D gene is possibly TRBD1 (5 bases). V lost 5 bases and J 3 bases, leaving 11 bases between the germline ends. This CDR3 is 13 amino acids long. Germline V lookup: CDR1 SGHVS, CDR2 FNYEAQ. Together with reference TRBV7-6 and TRBJ2-7, the CDR3 gives the full variable domain: GAGVSQSPRYKVTKRGQDVALRCDPISGHVSLYWYRQALGQGPEFLTYFNYEAQQDKSGLPNDRFSAERPEGSISTLTIQRTEQRDSAMYRCASSTLTDYEQYFGPGTRLTVT.